Listed below are T cell receptor beta chains from one sample, sequenced in a study of prognosis after radiotherapy for stage I lung cancer. MiXCR, applied by TCRdb to the multiplex PCR reads, yields one record per CDR3 protein. Among roughly 13,000 distinct CDR3 sequences listed, roughly 50% were seen once. Sequenced here: PBMCs, sampled before or after stereotactic body radiation therapy (not recorded which). The receptor source for this set is a donor over 45 with non-small cell lung cancer. CDR3s include the opening cysteine and the closing phenylalanine or tryptophan. A D gene is named only where the DNA matches it firmly. Only some rows state a clone size, as once, few, many or a class for expanded clones.

cdr3_aa	cdr3_nt	clone_size	v_call	d_call	j_call
CASSPSTGKSGELFF	TGTGCCAGCAGCCCCTCTACAGGGAAATCCGGGGAGCTGTTTTTT	once	TRBV2	NA	TRBJ2-2
CASSLSPDGSNTEAFF	TGTGCCAGCAGCCTCTCCCCGGACGGATCGAACACTGAAGCTTTCTTT	NA	TRBV6-1	NA	TRBJ1-1
CSARAPNSGTGGKTRELFF	TGCAGTGCTAGAGCCCCTAACTCCGGGACAGGGGGCAAAACCAGGGAGCTGTTTTTT	NA	TRBV20-1	TRBD1	TRBJ2-2
CASNAPWAYEQYF	TGTGCCAGCAATGCCCCATGGGCCTACGAGCAGTACTTC	NA	TRBV28	NA	TRBJ2-7
CASSRRRASISNTGELFF	TGTGCCAGCAGCCGCCGTAGGGCTTCAATCTCGAACACCGGGGAGCTGTTTTTT	NA	TRBV4-2	NA	TRBJ2-2
CASSLGQDTDTQYF	TGTGCCAGCAGCTTAGGTCAGGACACAGATACGCAGTATTTT	many	TRBV7-2	NA	TRBJ2-3
CSASGQGSAFF	TGCAGTGCTAGTGGACAGGGAAGTGCTTTCTTT	many	TRBV20-1	TRBD1	TRBJ1-1
CASSMGFGTSGVSGPETQYF	TGTGCCAGTAGTATGGGCTTTGGGACTAGCGGGGTTAGTGGGCCAGAGACCCAGTACTTC	many	TRBV19	TRBD2	TRBJ2-5
CATSDLEDRDTGELFF	TGTGCCACCAGTGATTTAGAGGACAGGGATACCGGGGAGCTGTTTTTT	medium-sized	TRBV24-1	TRBD1	TRBJ2-2
CASSLLAGSDTQYF	TGTGCCAGCAGCCTATTGGCCGGGTCAGATACGCAGTATTTT	medium-sized	TRBV6-1	NA	TRBJ2-3
CARGTGNNQPQHF	TGTGCCAGAGGGACAGGGAACAATCAGCCCCAGCATTTT	many	TRBV28	TRBD1	TRBJ1-5
CASSFGTSGYNEQFF	TGTGCCAGCAGCTTTGGGACTAGCGGTTACAATGAGCAGTTCTTC	NA	TRBV11-2	TRBD2	TRBJ2-1
CSASGFEQYF	TGCAGTGCTTCAGGATTCGAGCAGTACTTC	NA	TRBV20-1	NA	TRBJ2-7
CSGRDGGSTDTQYF	TGCAGTGGTAGGGACGGGGGAAGCACAGATACGCAGTATTTT	NA	TRBV20-1	NA	TRBJ2-3
CASSIAAGGADTQYF	TGTGCCAGTAGTATAGCTGCGGGAGGAGCAGATACGCAGTATTTT	NA	TRBV19	TRBD2	TRBJ2-3
CASSYSSLRDNEQFF	TGTGCCAGCAGTTACAGCTCCCTGCGGGACAATGAGCAGTTCTTC	many	TRBV11-3	NA	TRBJ2-1
CASSSWTSGETQYF	TGTGCCAGCAGCTCCTGGACGTCTGGGGAGACCCAGTACTTC	many	TRBV7-9	NA	TRBJ2-5
CATSRDRSGNTIYF	TGTGCCACCAGCAGAGACAGGTCTGGGAACACCATATATTTT	NA	TRBV15	NA	TRBJ1-3
CASSPHLAGVQYF	TGTGCCAGCAGCCCTCATCTAGCGGGGGTGCAGTACTTC	NA	TRBV14	TRBD2	TRBJ2-4
CASSLVGDNSPLHF	TGTGCCAGCAGTTTAGTCGGGGATAATTCACCCCTCCACTTT	NA	TRBV27	NA	TRBJ1-6
CASSSPSGRTQETYYF	TGTGCCAGCAGTTCTCCTTCGGGACGGACACAAGAGACCTATTACTTC	NA	TRBV6-9	NA	TRBJ2-5
CASSVGDRGYNSPLHF	TGTGCCAGCAGCGTAGGGGACAGGGGCTATAATTCACCCCTCCACTTT	many	TRBV9	TRBD1	TRBJ1-6
CASSWDTSSYEQYF	TGCGCCAGCAGCTGGGACACCAGCTCCTACGAGCAGTACTTC	many	TRBV5-1	NA	TRBJ2-7
CASSLDRGPYNSPLHF	TGTGCCAGCAGCCTCGACAGGGGCCCGTATAATTCACCCCTCCACTTT	many	TRBV13	TRBD1	TRBJ1-6
CASSFLNEKLFF	TGTGCCAGCAGCTTCCTTAATGAAAAACTGTTTTTT	many	TRBV7-9	NA	TRBJ1-4
CASSSPSGGSGANVLTF	TGTGCCAGCAGCTCTCCCAGCGGGGGTTCTGGGGCCAACGTCCTGACTTTC	once	TRBV9	TRBD2	TRBJ2-6
CASSQARVSGYTF	TGTGCCAGCAGCCAGGCACGGGTTTCCGGCTACACCTTC	many	TRBV3-1	NA	TRBJ1-2